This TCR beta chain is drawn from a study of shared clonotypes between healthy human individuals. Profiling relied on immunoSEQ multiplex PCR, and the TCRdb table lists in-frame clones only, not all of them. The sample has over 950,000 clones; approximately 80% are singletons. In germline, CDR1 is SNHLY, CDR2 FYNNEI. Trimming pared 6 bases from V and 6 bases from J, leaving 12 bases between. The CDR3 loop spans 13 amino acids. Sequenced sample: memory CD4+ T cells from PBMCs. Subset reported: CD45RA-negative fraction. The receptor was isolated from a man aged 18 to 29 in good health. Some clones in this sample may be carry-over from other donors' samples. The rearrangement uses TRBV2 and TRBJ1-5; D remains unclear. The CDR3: CASSPGRAQPQHF. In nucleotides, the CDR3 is TGTGCCAGCAGCCCGGGTCGAGCTCAGCCCCAGCATTTT.